This T cell receptor beta chain comes out of a study of metastatic and nonmetastatic thyroid tumors. Study-wide context: Both malignant and benign thyroid patients supplied peripheral blood and tumor or nodule tissue samples, across which the repertoires of these patients were then compared. Study-wide points: As reported, TCR beta diversity in blood and tumor was significantly higher in malignant thyroid tumors than in benign nodules.

Using MiXCR, TCRdb re-called clones from the PCR reads. The sample has about 20,000 clones, 16% seen once. Germline-derived CDR1 and CDR2 are SGHDN and FVKESK. Trimming at V came to 4 bases and at J to 5 bases, leaving 13 bases not matched to a gene. The CDR3 spans 19 residues. This clone was detected ten times or more. Antigen unknown. Nobody among the patients had been given any treatment before thyroid surgery. This chain connects TRBV14 to TRBJ2-2, with 13 nucleotides matching TRBD2. The sample comprised tumor tissue. The receptor was derived from a female donor with papillary thyroid cancer or a benign thyroid nodule (not recorded which). Some clones in this sample may be carry-over from other donors' samples. CDR3 amino acids: CASSRRLAGGRRFTGELFF. The CDR3 region has the DNA TGTGCCAGCAGCCGGCGACTAGCGGGAGGACGAAGATTTACCGGGGAGCTGTTTTTT.